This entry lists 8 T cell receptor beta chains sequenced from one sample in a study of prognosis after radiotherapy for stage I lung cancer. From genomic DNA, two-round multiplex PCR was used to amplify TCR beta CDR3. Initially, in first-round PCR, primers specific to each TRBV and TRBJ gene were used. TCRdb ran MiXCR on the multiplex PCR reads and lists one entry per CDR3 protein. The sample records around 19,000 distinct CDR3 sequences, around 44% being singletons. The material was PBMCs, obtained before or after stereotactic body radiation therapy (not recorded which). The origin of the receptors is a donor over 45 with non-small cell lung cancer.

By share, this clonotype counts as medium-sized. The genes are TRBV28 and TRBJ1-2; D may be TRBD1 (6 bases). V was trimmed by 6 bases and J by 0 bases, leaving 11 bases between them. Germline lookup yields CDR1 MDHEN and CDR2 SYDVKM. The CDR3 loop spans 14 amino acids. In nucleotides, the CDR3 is TGTGCCAGCAGCGTCAGGGGAGCTAACTATGGCTACACCTTC. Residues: CASSVRGANYGYTF.

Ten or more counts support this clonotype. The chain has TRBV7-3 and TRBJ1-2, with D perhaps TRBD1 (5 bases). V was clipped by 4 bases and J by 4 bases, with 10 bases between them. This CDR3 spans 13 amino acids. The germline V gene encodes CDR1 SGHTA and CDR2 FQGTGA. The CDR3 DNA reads TGTGCCAGCAGCTCCCGGGGGAGCTATGGCTACACCTTC. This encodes CASSSRGSYGYTF. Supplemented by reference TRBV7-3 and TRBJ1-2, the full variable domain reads GAGVSQTPSNKVTEKGKYVELRCDPISGHTALYWYRQSLGQGPEFLIYFQGTGAADDSGLPNDRFFAVRPEGSVSTLKIQRTERGDSAVYLCASSSRGSYGYTFGSGTRLTVV.

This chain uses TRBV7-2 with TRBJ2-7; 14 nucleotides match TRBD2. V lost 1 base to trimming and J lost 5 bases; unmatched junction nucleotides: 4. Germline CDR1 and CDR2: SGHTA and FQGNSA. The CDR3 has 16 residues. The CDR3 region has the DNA TGTGCCAGCAGCTTAGTAGGGACTAGCGGGAGCCACGAGCAGTACTTC. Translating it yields CASSLVGTSGSHEQYF.

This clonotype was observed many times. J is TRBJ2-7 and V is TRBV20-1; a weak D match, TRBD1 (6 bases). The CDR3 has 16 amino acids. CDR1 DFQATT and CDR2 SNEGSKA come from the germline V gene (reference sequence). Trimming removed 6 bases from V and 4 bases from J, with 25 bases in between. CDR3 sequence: CSAKASLVGAGYEQYF. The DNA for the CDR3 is TGCAGTGCAAAAGCCTCTCTCGTGGGGGCGGGTTACGAGCAGTACTTC.

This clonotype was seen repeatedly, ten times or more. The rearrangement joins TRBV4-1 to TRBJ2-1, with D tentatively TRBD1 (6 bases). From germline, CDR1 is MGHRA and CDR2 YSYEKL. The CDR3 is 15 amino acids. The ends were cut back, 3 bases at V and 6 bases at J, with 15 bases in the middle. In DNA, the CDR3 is TGCGCCAGCAGCCACATAGGACAGAAGCGCAATGAGCAGTTCTTC. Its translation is CASSHIGQKRNEQFF.

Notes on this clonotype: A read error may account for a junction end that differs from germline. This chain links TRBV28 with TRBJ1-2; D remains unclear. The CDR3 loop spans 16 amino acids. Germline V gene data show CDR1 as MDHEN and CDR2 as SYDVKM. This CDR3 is CANSLYRVDFAYGYTF. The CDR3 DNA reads TGTGCCAACAGTTTATACCGCGTCGACTTCGCTTATGGCTACACCTTC.

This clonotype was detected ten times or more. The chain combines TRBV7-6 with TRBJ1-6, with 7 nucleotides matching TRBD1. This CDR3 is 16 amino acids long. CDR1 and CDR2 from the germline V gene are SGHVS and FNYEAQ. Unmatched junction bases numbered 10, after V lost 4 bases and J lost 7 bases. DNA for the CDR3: TGTGCCAGCAGCTCGACTTACAGGGGCAACAATTCACCCCTCCACTTT. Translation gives CASSSTYRGNNSPLHF. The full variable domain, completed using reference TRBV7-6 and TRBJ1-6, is GAGVSQSPRYKVTKRGQDVALRCDPISGHVSLYWYRQALGQGPEFLTYFNYEAQQDKSGLPNDRFSAERPEGSISTLTIQRTEQRDSAMYRCASSSTYRGNNSPLHFGNGTRLTVT.

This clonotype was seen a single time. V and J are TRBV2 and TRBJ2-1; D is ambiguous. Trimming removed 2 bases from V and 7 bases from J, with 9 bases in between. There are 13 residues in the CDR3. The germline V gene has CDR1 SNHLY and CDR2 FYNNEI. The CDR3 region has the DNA TGTGCCAGCAGTGAAAGACCCATGAATGAGCAGTTCTTC. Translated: CASSERPMNEQFF.